The 18 T cell receptor beta chains below were found in one sample sequenced in a study of PD-1 blockade in mismatch repair-deficient tumors. TCRdb's copy holds only in-frame clones and misses some; the assay was immunoSEQ multiplex PCR. The sample lists about 40,000 clones; around 79% were seen once. The material sequenced was peripheral blood, taken 4 weeks after starting pembrolizumab. These receptors originate from an adult with mismatch repair-deficient cancer.

CDR3 nucleotides: TGTGCCAGCAGCAGACCCGGAAACACTGAAGCTTTCTTT. It is translated as CASSRPGNTEAFF. The genes are TRBV6-6 and TRBJ1-1; D unresolved. The CDR3 sequence is 13 residues long. CDR1 and CDR2 (germline): MNHNY, SVGAGI (reference sequence). V lost 6 bases and J 2 bases, leaving 10 bases between the germline ends.

The rearrangement uses TRBV19 and TRBJ2-7; D is undetermined. This CDR3 is 13 amino acids long. CDR1 and CDR2 from the germline V gene are LNHDA and SQIVND (reference sequence). The V end was cut by 4 bases, the J end by 2 bases, with 9 bases between. The CDR3 sequence is CASSRSRPYEQYF. CDR3 nucleotides: TGTGCCAGTAGTAGGAGTCGGCCCTACGAGCAGTACTTC.

The chain has TRBV15 and TRBJ1-3, with D perhaps TRBD1 (6 bases). V was trimmed by 5 bases and J by 0 bases, leaving 14 bases between them. Per germline, CDR1 LNHNV and CDR2 YYDKDF (reference sequence). This CDR3 has 16 amino acids. This chain's CDR3 is CATSRNRDYSGNTIYF. The CDR3 region has the DNA TGTGCCACCAGCCGCAACAGGGACTACTCTGGAAACACCATATATTTT.

The chain employs TRBV4-3 and TRBJ2-6, with D possibly TRBD1 on 6 matching bases. Per the germline V gene, CDR1 is LGHNA and CDR2 is YSLEER. V was shortened by 2 bases and J by 4 bases, with 18 bases between the two germline ends. CDR3 length: 18 amino acids. The CDR3 DNA follows: TGCGCCAGCAGCCAATCTGACACAGGGTTTTCGGGGGCCAACGTCCTGACTTTC. Translating gives CASSQSDTGFSGANVLTF.

The gene calls are TRBV11-2 and TRBJ1-4; D might be TRBD1 (5 bases). CDR3 length: 14 amino acids. Germline V gene data show CDR1 as SGHAT and CDR2 as FQNNGV. V was cut by 0 bases and J by 11 bases, with 13 bases left in between. CDR3 protein: CASSLDPGLGKLFF. CDR3 nucleotide sequence: TGTGCCAGCAGCTTAGATCCAGGGTTGGGGAAACTGTTTTTT.

The genes are TRBV5-1 and TRBJ2-1; 15 positions agree with TRBD2. The J segment lost 6 bases and the V segment lost 4 bases, leaving 2 bases of the junction unmatched. From germline, CDR1 is SGHRS and CDR2 YFSETQ. The length of the CDR3 is 15 residues. CDR3 sequence: CASSPGLAGGNEQFF. Here the CDR3 DNA reads TGCGCCAGCAGCCCGGGACTAGCGGGAGGCAATGAGCAGTTCTTC.

The chain links TRBV27 to TRBJ2-3; weak D call: TRBD2 (7 bases). V was shortened by 6 bases and J by 5 bases, with 24 bases between the two germline ends. Germline CDR1 is MNHEY and CDR2 is SMNVEV (reference sequence). The CDR3 spans 17 residues. This chain's CDR3 is CASRHYGGAGAVDTQYF. The CDR3 DNA follows: TGTGCCAGCAGGCATTATGGGGGGGCGGGAGCGGTAGATACGCAGTATTTT.

J is TRBJ1-1 and V is TRBV19; 10 bases are shared with TRBD1. The trim removed 8 bases at V and 4 bases at J, leaving 4 bases unmatched. This CDR3 has 13 amino acids. The germline CDR1 and CDR2 sequences are LNHDA and SQIVND (reference sequence). DNA of the CDR3: TGTGCCAGTCGACAGGGGGCAGGCACTGAAGCTTTCTTT. As protein: CASRQGAGTEAFF.

The chain has TRBV11-2 and TRBJ1-5, with TRBD1 as a possible D gene (5 bases). The V and J ends lost 1 base and 4 bases respectively, with 11 bases between them. CDR1 SGHAT and CDR2 FQNNGV come from the germline V gene. The CDR3 contains 15 residues. The CDR3 DNA reads TGTGCCAGCAGCTTAGGGACAATCTCGAATCAGCCCCAGCATTTT. Amino acids: CASSLGTISNQPQHF.

Points on this clone: The junction shows a germline mismatch at one end, possibly a read error. The chain carries TRBV13 and TRBJ1-5, with 7 positions matching TRBD1. The germline gives CDR1 PRHDT, CDR2 FYEKMQ (reference sequence). The CDR3 is made up of 14 amino acids. CDR3 DNA: TGTGCCAGCAGTTTAGGGGGCGCGGGACAGCCCCAGCATTTT. Protein product: CASSLGGAGQPQHF.

This clone was found once. The CDR3 coding sequence is TGCGCCAGCAGCTTGCGGCAGGTCTCTACCTACGAGCAGTACTTC. Its translation: CASSLRQVSTYEQYF. This chain uses TRBV5-1 with TRBJ2-7; D is ambiguous. CDR3 length: 15 amino acids. Germline assignment: CDR1 SGHRS and CDR2 YFSETQ. V was cut by 1 base and J by 2 bases, with 13 bases left in between. The variable domain in full, completed from reference TRBV5-1 and TRBJ2-7, reads KAGVTQTPRYLIKTRGQQVTLSCSPISGHRSVSWYQQTPGQGLQFLFEYFSETQRNKGNFPGRFSGRQFSNSRSEMNVSTLELGDSALYLCASSLRQVSTYEQYFGPGTRLTVT.

This chain connects TRBV9 to TRBJ2-5, with 7 bases aligning to TRBD2. CDR3 length: 12 residues. V gave up 0 bases and J gave up 7 bases; unmatched junction bases: 0. The germline gives CDR1 SGDLS, CDR2 YYNGEE. The chain's CDR3 is CASSVGGGTQYF. The CDR3 DNA follows: TGTGCCAGCAGCGTAGGGGGGGGGACCCAGTACTTC.

Here the CDR3 reads CASSGGRRNTEAFF. The CDR3 DNA sequence: TGTGCCAGCAGTGGGGGGCGGAGGAACACTGAAGCTTTCTTT. This chain joins TRBV28 and TRBJ1-1; D is possibly TRBD1 (6 bases). The CDR3 runs to 14 residues. V dropped 5 bases and J dropped 1 base, with 11 bases sitting between them. The germline V gene has CDR1 MDHEN and CDR2 SYDVKM.

The genes are TRBV30 and TRBJ1-1; a weak D match, TRBD1 (5 bases). The length of the CDR3 is 12 residues. Trimming took off 5 bases at V and 3 bases at J, with 10 bases between the two ends. The germline V gene encodes CDR1 GTSNPN and CDR2 SVGIG (reference sequence). The CDR3 spells CAWGGDYTEAFF. CDR3 nucleotides: TGTGCCTGGGGAGGGGACTACACTGAAGCTTTCTTT.

This chain joins TRBV7-2 and TRBJ2-3; 12 nucleotides line up with TRBD2. The CDR3 contains 16 residues. Germline-derived CDR1 and CDR2 are SGHTA and FQGNSA. V gave up 1 base and J gave up 5 bases; unmatched junction bases: 4. The CDR3 loop is CASSLEVTSGRDTQYF. DNA for the CDR3: TGTGCCAGCAGCTTAGAAGTGACTAGCGGGAGAGATACGCAGTATTTT.

About this clone: Distinct nucleotide sequences in the sample also encode this CDR3. This rearrangement joins TRBV6-4 to TRBJ2-6; the D is unclear. Germline CDR1 is MRHNA and CDR2 is SNTAGT. Deletions cut 0 bases from V and 0 bases from J, with 3 bases between. The CDR3 spans 15 residues. The CDR3: CASSDSNSGANVLTF. In DNA, the CDR3 is TGTGCCAGCAGTGACTCCAACTCTGGGGCCAACGTCCTGACTTTC.

The chain joins TRBV19 to TRBJ1-1; tentative D call: TRBD1 (5 bases). Trimming cost V 1 base and J 7 bases, with 19 bases left between them. CDR1 is LNHDA, CDR2 SQIVND, per germline (reference sequence). CDR3 length equals 16 residues. The CDR3 is CASSIVSGEKSGEAFF. For the CDR3, the DNA is TGTGCCAGTAGTATAGTCTCGGGGGAAAAATCGGGTGAAGCTTTCTTT. The full variable domain, rest sourced from reference TRBV19 and TRBJ1-1, is DGGITQSPKYLFRKEGQNVTLSCEQNLNHDAMYWYRQDPGQGLRLIYYSQIVNDFQKGDIAEGYSVSREKKESFPLTVTSAQKNPTAFYLCASSIVSGEKSGEAFFGQGTRLTVV.

As to this clone: This may come from a read error, since a much larger clone is one base off. This chain connects TRBV14 to TRBJ1-2, with D perhaps matching TRBD1 (6 bases). Germline loops: CDR1 SGHDN, CDR2 FVKESK. The CDR3 is 13 amino acids. In nucleotides, the CDR3 is TGTGCCAGCAGCGGCCGGACAGCGGATGGCTACGCCTTC. Encoded protein: CASSGRTADGYAF.